This is a list of T cell receptor beta chains from one sample in a study of esophageal squamous cell carcinoma under preoperative chemotherapy. TCRdb passed the PCR reads through MiXCR, listing each CDR3 protein once. The sample lists tens of thousands of distinct CDR3 sequences, roughly 50% seen once, with approximately 12% in the top ten. This specimen was taken from a patient given preoperative chemotherapy. Source of these receptors: a human donor with esophageal squamous cell carcinoma. The donor label of this sample is uncertain. Both conserved end residues are part of each CDR3. Each record gives: clone size, V gene, J gene, D gene, CDR3 protein, CDR3 DNA. The D gene is left open where the match is weak. Clone size, where shown, is once, few, many, or a class for clones that have expanded.

clone_size: NA; v_call: TRBV6-1; j_call: TRBJ2-3; d_call: TRBD2; cdr3_aa: CAGSGGRDADTQYF; cdr3_nt: TGTGCGGGCAGCGGGGGCCGTGACGCAGATACGCAGTATTTT
clone_size: once; v_call: TRBV12-3/TRBV12-4; j_call: TRBJ2-5; d_call: NA; cdr3_aa: CASSSGTPPRAAQYF; cdr3_nt: TGTGCCAGCAGTTCCGGGACACCGCCCCGAGCGGCCCAGTACTTC
clone_size: large; v_call: TRBV7-6; j_call: TRBJ2-7; d_call: TRBD2; cdr3_aa: CASSLAGGAGGPFEQYF; cdr3_nt: TGTGCCAGCAGCTTAGCGGGGGGGGCGGGAGGGCCCTTCGAGCAGTACTTC
clone_size: NA; v_call: TRBV7-6; j_call: TRBJ2-5; d_call: NA; cdr3_aa: CASSLDGHPTSRHF; cdr3_nt: TGTGCCAGCAGCTTAGACGGGCACCCAACGTCCCGACACTTC
clone_size: NA; v_call: TRBV28; j_call: TRBJ1-1; d_call: NA; cdr3_aa: CASSFGKHNVYTEAFF; cdr3_nt: TGTGCCAGCAGTTTTGGCAAGCATAACGTTTACACTGAAGCTTTCTTT
clone_size: many; v_call: TRBV7-2; j_call: TRBJ2-1; d_call: TRBD2; cdr3_aa: CASSLAPAGGSYNEQFF; cdr3_nt: TGTGCCAGCAGCTTAGCGCCAGCGGGAGGCTCCTACAATGAGCAGTTCTTC
clone_size: NA; v_call: TRBV11-1; j_call: TRBJ2-6; d_call: TRBD1; cdr3_aa: CASSLDRGWGANVLTF; cdr3_nt: TGTGCCAGCAGCTTGGACAGGGGATGGGGGGCCAACGTCCTGACTTTC
clone_size: many; v_call: TRBV19; j_call: TRBJ2-5; d_call: NA; cdr3_aa: CASSMDRVGGETQYF; cdr3_nt: TGTGCCAGTAGTATGGATCGGGTGGGGGGAGAGACCCAGTACTTC
clone_size: once; v_call: TRBV5-6; j_call: TRBJ2-3; d_call: NA; cdr3_aa: CASSTMGFLRDTQYF; cdr3_nt: TGTGCCAGCAGCACCATGGGGTTCTTGAGAGATACGCAGTATTTT
clone_size: many; v_call: TRBV7-2; j_call: TRBJ2-3; d_call: TRBD2; cdr3_aa: CASSLDGLAGGPEDTQYF; cdr3_nt: TGTGCCAGCAGCTTAGATGGACTAGCGGGGGGGCCGGAGGATACGCAGTATTTT
clone_size: NA; v_call: TRBV5-1; j_call: TRBJ2-5; d_call: TRBD2; cdr3_aa: CASSPAAGGGIETQYF; cdr3_nt: TGCGCCAGCAGCCCGGCCGCGGGAGGAGGTATAGAGACCCAGTACTTC
clone_size: few; v_call: TRBV7-6; j_call: TRBJ2-1; d_call: TRBD2; cdr3_aa: CASSYSGVSGAVHEQFF; cdr3_nt: TGTGCCAGCAGCTACTCCGGGGTTAGCGGGGCGGTTCATGAGCAGTTCTTC
clone_size: NA; v_call: TRBV5-5; j_call: TRBJ2-5; d_call: NA; cdr3_aa: CASIPLGELQETQYF; cdr3_nt: TGTGCCAGCATTCCCTTGGGGGAGTTGCAAGAGACCCAGTACTTC
clone_size: NA; v_call: TRBV7-6; j_call: TRBJ2-3; d_call: NA; cdr3_aa: CASSSGVRGTDMQYF; cdr3_nt: TGTGCCAGCAGCTCGGGGGTGAGGGGCACAGATATGCAGTATTTT
clone_size: NA; v_call: TRBV20-1; j_call: TRBJ2-5; d_call: TRBD1; cdr3_aa: CSARASAGQGWETQYF; cdr3_nt: TGCAGTGCTAGAGCCTCGGCCGGACAGGGGTGGGAGACCCAGTACTTC